What follows are 2 T cell receptor beta chains derived from one specimen sequenced in a study of shared clonotypes between healthy human individuals. Data came from immunoSEQ multiplex PCR; TCRdb stores just in-frame clones and leaves some out. The sample comprises about 110,000 clones, about 67% of which are singletons, and around 23% rests with the top ten. The sample taken for sequencing was memory CD8+ T cells sorted from blood. Specified subset: CD45RO+ cells pooled with CCR7-negative TemRA cells. The receptors derive from a woman aged 25 to 39 in good health.

The chain links TRBV7-2 to TRBJ2-6; 8 nucleotides line up with TRBD1. After removal of 5 bases from V and 2 bases from J, the junction contained 5 bases not matched to a gene. CDR1 is SGHTA, CDR2 FQGNSA, per germline. The CDR3 has 16 amino acids. The CDR3 here is CASSSQGATGANVLTF. The CDR3 bases are TGTGCCAGCAGCAGTCAGGGGGCGACTGGGGCCAACGTCCTGACTTTC.

The gene calls are TRBV18 and TRBJ2-7, with TRBD1 matching 9 bases. CDR3 length: 15 amino acids. After removal of 5 bases from V and 3 bases from J, the junction contained 8 bases not matched to a gene. Germline V lookup: CDR1 KGHSH, CDR2 LQKENI. The CDR3 sequence is CASSKGQGRDYEQYF. The DNA of the CDR3 is TGTGCCAGCTCAAAGGGACAGGGTAGGGACTACGAGCAGTACTTC. The full variable domain, in which reference TRBV18 and TRBJ2-7 provide the parts outside the CDR3, is NAGVMQNPRHLVRRRGQEARLRCSPMKGHSHVYWYRQLPEEGLKFMVYLQKENIIDESGMPKERFSAEFPKEGPSILRIQQVVRGDSAAYFCASSKGQGRDYEQYFGPGTRLTVT.